This T cell receptor (beta chain) was obtained from a study of T cells in Graves' hyperthyroidism and ophthalmopathy. This clonotype has ten or more counts. What it binds is unknown. Amplified TCR beta CDR3 regions came from RNA transcripts. An initial round of RT-PCR targeting the TCR CDR3 relied on the HTBI primer set. TCRdb called the multiplex PCR reads again in MiXCR, with one record for every CDR3 protein. Among 650,000 to 700,000 distinct CDR3 sequences listed, around a sixth were seen once. Germline V gene data show CDR1 as LGHDT and CDR2 as YNNKEL (reference sequence). The germline V and J ends were trimmed by 1 base and 1 base, with 8 bases remaining between them. The CDR3 consists of 15 residues. Points from the study as a whole: In the blood, most expanded thyroid clonotypes above 0.001 appeared as well.

Diagnosis relied on clinical symptoms, serum thyroxine and TRAb, thyroid ultrasound and orbital computed tomography. The sequence was collected from a man aged 50 or older with Graves' hyperthyroidism. The material sequenced was blood. The chain has TRBV3-1 and TRBJ1-5; D is unclear. CDR3 bases: TGTGCCAGCAGCCAAGCTGGGAGGAGCAATCAGCCCCAGCATTTT. This sequence encodes CASSQAGRSNQPQHF.